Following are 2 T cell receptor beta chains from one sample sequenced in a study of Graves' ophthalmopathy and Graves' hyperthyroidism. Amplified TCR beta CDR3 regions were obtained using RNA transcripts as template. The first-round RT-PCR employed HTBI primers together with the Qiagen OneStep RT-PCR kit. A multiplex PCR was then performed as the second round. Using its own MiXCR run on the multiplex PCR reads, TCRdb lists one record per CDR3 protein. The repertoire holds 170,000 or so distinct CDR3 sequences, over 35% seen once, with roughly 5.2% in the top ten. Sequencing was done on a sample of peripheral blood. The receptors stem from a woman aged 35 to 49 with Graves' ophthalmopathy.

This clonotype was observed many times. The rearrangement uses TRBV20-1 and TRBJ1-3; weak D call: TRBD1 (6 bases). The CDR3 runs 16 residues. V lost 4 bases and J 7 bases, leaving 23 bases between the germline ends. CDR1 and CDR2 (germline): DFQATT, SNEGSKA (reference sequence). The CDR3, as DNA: TGCAGTGCTATTTCCTTACGGGAAAGCGGGGGCAACACCATATATTTT. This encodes CSAISLRESGGNTIYF.

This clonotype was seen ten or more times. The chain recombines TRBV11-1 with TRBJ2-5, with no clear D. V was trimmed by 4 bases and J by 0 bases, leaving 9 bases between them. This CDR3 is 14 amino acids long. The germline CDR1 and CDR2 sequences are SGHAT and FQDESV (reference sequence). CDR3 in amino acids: CASSSTTYQETQYF. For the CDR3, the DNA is TGTGCCAGCAGCTCTACAACGTACCAAGAGACCCAGTACTTC.